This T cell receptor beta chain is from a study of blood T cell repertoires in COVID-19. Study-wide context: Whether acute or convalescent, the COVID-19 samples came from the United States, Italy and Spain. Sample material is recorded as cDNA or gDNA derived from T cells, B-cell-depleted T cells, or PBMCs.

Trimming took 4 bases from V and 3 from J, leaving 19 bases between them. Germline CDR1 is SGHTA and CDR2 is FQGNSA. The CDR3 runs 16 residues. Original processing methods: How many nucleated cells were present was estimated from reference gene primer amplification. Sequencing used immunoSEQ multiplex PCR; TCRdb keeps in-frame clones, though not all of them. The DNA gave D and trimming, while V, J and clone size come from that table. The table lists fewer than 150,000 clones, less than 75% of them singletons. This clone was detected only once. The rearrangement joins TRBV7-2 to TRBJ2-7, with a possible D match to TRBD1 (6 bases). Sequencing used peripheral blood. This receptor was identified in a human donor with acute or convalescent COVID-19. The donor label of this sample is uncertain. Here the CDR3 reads CASSSGSGQPYYEQYF. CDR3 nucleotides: TGTGCCAGCAGCTCCGGATCCGGACAGCCTTACTACGAGCAGTACTTC. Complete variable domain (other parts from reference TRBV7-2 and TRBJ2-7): GAGVSQSPSNKVTEKGKDVELRCDPISGHTALYWYRQSLGQGLEFLIYFQGNSAPDKSGLPSDRFSAERTGGSVSTLTIQRTQQEDSAVYLCASSSGSGQPYYEQYFGPGTRLTVT.